Each of the 6 T cell receptor beta chains below was sequenced from the same sample in a study of cytomegalovirus exposure and HLA in healthy donors. In the PCR, 60 Vbeta and 13 Jbeta primers were used. The repertoire was sequenced with immunoSEQ multiplex PCR; TCRdb's copy has only in-frame clones and lacks some. Of 130,000 to 150,000 clones in the sample, 73% were seen once. Sequencing was performed on PBMCs. The receptors come from a human donor in good health.

The rearrangement links TRBV7-8 to TRBJ1-1; 12 nucleotides line up with TRBD1. The CDR3 is made up of 15 amino acids. Unmatched junction bases numbered 12, after V lost 5 bases and J lost 11 bases. Germline lookup yields CDR1 SGHVS and CDR2 FQNEAQ. The CDR3 sequence: CASSLRDRGLGRAFF. The CDR3 region has the DNA TGTGCCAGCAGCCTCCGGGACAGGGGGCTTGGTCGTGCTTTCTTT.

The chain employs TRBV6-5 and TRBJ2-7; no firm D call. In germline, CDR1 is MNHEY, CDR2 SVGAGI. CDR3 size: 12 residues. The V end lost 8 bases, the J end lost 1 base, and 9 bases lay between the germline ends. The CDR3 reads CASRGVSYEQYF. DNA of the CDR3: TGTGCCAGCCGTGGAGTTTCCTACGAGCAGTACTTC.

This chain joins TRBV7-2 and TRBJ2-7, with D perhaps matching TRBD1 (6 bases). CDR1 and CDR2 (germline): SGHTA, FQGNSA. Trimming cost V 2 bases and J 0 bases, with 11 bases left between them. The CDR3 extends over 15 amino acids. Written as DNA, the CDR3 is TGTGCCAGCAGCTTAACCGGGACACTCTCCTACGAGCAGTACTTC. The encoded protein is CASSLTGTLSYEQYF.

Notes on this clone: Different DNA sequences within this sample yield the same CDR3. CDR3 loop: CASSANNEQFF. DNA for the CDR3: TGTGCCAGCAGCGCAAACAATGAGCAGTTCTTC. The chain combines TRBV9 with TRBJ2-1; D not resolved. Deletions cut 3 bases from V and 5 bases from J, with 3 bases between. The CDR3 covers 11 residues. Per the germline V gene, CDR1 is SGDLS and CDR2 is YYNGEE.

V gene TRBV28 combines with J gene TRBJ2-2; D perhaps matches TRBD2 (7 bases). Germline V gives CDR1 MDHEN, CDR2 SYDVKM. This CDR3 contains 16 residues. Trimming removed 6 bases at V and 0 bases at J, with 14 bases between. The CDR3 DNA follows: TGTGCCAGCAGGTCGTGGGGGGGCACGAACACCGGGGAGCTGTTTTTT. This codes for CASRSWGGTNTGELFF.

In its sample, this clone was seen a few times. The chain carries TRBV2 and TRBJ1-1; 7 bases match TRBD1. Germline V gives CDR1 SNHLY, CDR2 FYNNEI. After removal of 4 bases from V and 10 bases from J, the junction contained 12 bases not matched to a gene. The CDR3 consists of 14 residues. The CDR3 nucleotides read TGTGCCAGCAGTGGAAGAGGGGGCGGGGCCGGAGCTTTCTTT. Protein product: CASSGRGGGAGAFF.